Listed below are T cell receptor beta chains from one sample, sequenced in a study of identical twins. A single record per CDR3 protein comes from TCRdb applying MiXCR to the 5' RACE reads. In the table there are 300,000 to 400,000 distinct CDR3 sequences, 9% to 15% of which are singletons. This sample was shared with a second study, whose subject was yellow fever vaccine responses in identical twins.

The specimen sequenced was CD8+ T cells sorted from blood. The receptors shown here come from a woman between 18 and 29 years old in good health. Both conserved end residues are part of each CDR3. D genes are given only for firm matches. The size field is filled for only some rows; it gives once, few, many or a size class.

TRBJ1-1 | TRBV6-1 | - | - | CASSTTPGRTEAFF | TGTGCCAGCAGCACTACACCCGGGAGGACTGAAGCTTTCTTT
TRBJ2-7 | TRBV4-1 | - | - | CASSQDYGSSYEQYF | TGCGCCAGCAGCCAAGATTACGGTAGCTCCTACGAGCAGTACTTC
TRBJ2-1 | TRBV7-9 | few | - | CASSLETLENEQFF | TGTGCCAGCAGCTTAGAGACCCTAGAGAATGAGCAGTTCTTC
TRBJ2-1 | TRBV3-1 | few | TRBD2 | CASSTPGTSRYNEQFF | TGTGCCAGCAGCACCCCGGGGACTAGCAGATACAATGAGCAGTTCTTC
TRBJ2-3 | TRBV6-1 | once | TRBD2 | CASRTSGTDTQYF | TGTGCCAGCCGGACTAGCGGAACAGATACGCAGTATTTT
TRBJ2-2 | TRBV9 | - | TRBD2 | CASSASGRARVDTGELFF | TGTGCCAGCAGCGCTAGCGGGAGGGCCCGGGTGGACACCGGGGAGCTGTTTTTT
TRBJ2-1 | TRBV7-8 | many | TRBD2 | CASSLATRGGYNEQFF | TGTGCCAGCAGCTTAGCCACGCGGGGGGGTTACAATGAGCAGTTCTTC
TRBJ2-3 | TRBV11-2 | few | - | CASSFITGLGTDTQYF | TGTGCCAGCAGCTTTATTACGGGGCTAGGTACAGATACGCAGTATTTT
TRBJ2-4 | TRBV12-5 | few | - | CASGLGAQLHENIQYF | TGTGCTAGTGGTTTGGGGGCCCAATTACACGAAAACATTCAGTACTTC
TRBJ1-4 | TRBV5-1 | few | - | CASSEDKEKLFF | TGCGCCAGCAGCGAGGACAAGGAAAAACTGTTTTTT
TRBJ2-3 | TRBV7-7 | - | TRBD1 | CASSPRQGAVTDTQYF | TGTGCCAGCAGCCCCAGACAGGGGGCTGTCACAGATACGCAGTATTTT
TRBJ2-1 | TRBV12-3/TRBV12-4 | - | - | CASSFIRGEQFF | TGTGCCAGCAGTTTTATAAGGGGTGAGCAGTTCTTC
TRBJ2-3 | TRBV7-9 | few | - | CASSLGWGGRHTDTQYF | TGTGCCAGCAGCTTAGGGTGGGGCGGGCGCCACACAGATACGCAGTATTTT
TRBJ2-3 | TRBV13 | few | TRBD2 | CASSLVRDYPRDTQYF | TGTGCCAGCAGCTTAGTCCGGGACTATCCTCGAGATACGCAGTATTTT
TRBJ2-5 | TRBV3-1 | many | TRBD2 | CASSPLTSIQETQYF | TGTGCCAGCAGCCCTCTGACTAGCATCCAAGAGACCCAGTACTTC
TRBJ2-7 | TRBV9 | few | - | CASSGAFGDF | TGTGCCAGCAGCGGGGCCTTCGGGGACTTC
TRBJ2-3 | TRBV4-1 | - | TRBD2 | CASSQKGGGFTDTQYF | TGCGCCAGCAGCCAAAAGGGCGGGGGGTTCACAGATACGCAGTATTTT
TRBJ2-5 | TRBV6-5 | - | - | CASSLGVGSQETQYF | TGTGCCAGCAGTTTAGGTGTGGGCAGCCAAGAGACCCAGTACTTC
TRBJ1-1 | TRBV12-3/TRBV12-4 | many | TRBD1 | CASGPGGTEAFF | TGTGCCAGCGGACCAGGGGGTACTGAAGCTTTCTTT
TRBJ2-1 | TRBV29-1 | few | - | CSVVILNEQFF | TGCAGCGTTGTGATTTTAAATGAGCAGTTCTTC
TRBJ2-5 | TRBV4-1 | few | TRBD2 | CASSLQSGLAGGRFETQYF | TGCGCCAGCAGCCTCCAAAGCGGGCTAGCGGGGGGGCGGTTTGAGACCCAGTACTTC
TRBJ2-1 | TRBV9 | few | - | CASSATSEQFF | TGTGCCAGCAGCGCCACCAGTGAGCAGTTCTTC
TRBJ2-1 | TRBV7-6 | - | - | CASSLGAFYNEQFF | TGTGCCAGCAGCTTAGGGGCGTTCTACAATGAGCAGTTCTTC
TRBJ2-7 | TRBV20-1 | few | - | CSARDPYLTPYEQYF | TGCAGTGCTAGAGATCCTTATCTGACGCCCTACGAGCAGTACTTC
TRBJ2-3 | TRBV7-9 | - | - | CASSLELATDTQYF | TGTGCCAGCAGCTTAGAGCTAGCGACAGATACGCAGTATTTT
TRBJ2-2 | TRBV7-8 | few | TRBD2 | CASSLARTSRNTGELFF | TGTGCCAGCAGCTTAGCGCGGACTAGCCGAAACACCGGGGAGCTGTTTTTT
TRBJ2-1 | TRBV4-1 | few | - | CASSQGSLSNEQFF | TGCGCCAGCAGCCAAGGATCCCTTAGTAATGAGCAGTTCTTC
TRBJ2-5 | TRBV27 | - | - | CASSLNRVFETQYF | TGTGCCAGCAGTTTAAACAGGGTGTTCGAGACCCAGTACTTC
TRBJ2-3 | TRBV12-3/TRBV12-4 | - | TRBD1 | CASSPDRGLTDTQYF | TGTGCCAGCAGTCCCGACAGGGGGCTCACAGATACGCAGTATTTT
TRBJ2-7 | TRBV7-9 | few | - | CASSSTNAEDFSFEQYF | TGTGCCAGCAGCTCCACCAACGCGGAGGACTTTTCTTTCGAGCAGTACTTC
TRBJ1-3 | TRBV27 | many | - | CASWPTGSGNTIYF | TGTGCCAGCTGGCCGACAGGATCTGGAAACACCATATATTTT
TRBJ2-1 | TRBV29-1 | - | - | CSVEEAGTSYNEQFF | TGCAGCGTTGAAGAAGCTGGGACTTCCTACAATGAGCAGTTCTTC
TRBJ2-7 | TRBV27 | few | TRBD2 | CASRRTSGPLRYEQYF | TGTGCCAGCAGACGGACTAGCGGGCCGCTAAGGTACGAGCAGTACTTC
TRBJ2-2 | TRBV3-1 | few | - | CASSHETLGGELFF | TGTGCCAGCAGCCACGAGACCCTGGGCGGGGAGCTGTTTTTT
TRBJ2-1 | TRBV11-3 | - | - | CASSLEGVEQFF | TGTGCCAGCAGCTTAGAGGGCGTTGAGCAGTTCTTC
TRBJ1-3 | TRBV7-9 | few | - | CASSLGWTESSGNTIYF | TGTGCCAGCAGCTTAGGGTGGACAGAAAGCTCTGGAAACACCATATATTTT
TRBJ1-5 | TRBV12-3/TRBV12-4 | - | - | CASRTDHGHSNQPQHF | TGTGCCAGCAGAACGGACCACGGCCATAGCAATCAGCCCCAGCATTTT
TRBJ2-1 | TRBV28 | - | TRBD2 | CASSPLRLAGVNYNEQFF | TGTGCCAGCAGTCCACTAAGACTAGCGGGAGTTAACTACAATGAGCAGTTCTTC
TRBJ2-2 | TRBV3-1 | - | TRBD2 | CASSQHPTGTSGGAKNTGELFF | TGTGCCAGCAGCCAACATCCCACCGGGACTAGCGGGGGGGCCAAGAACACCGGGGAGCTGTTTTTT
TRBJ2-7 | TRBV6-2/TRBV6-3 | - | TRBD2 | CASKEGGPPEQYF | TGTGCCAGCAAGGAGGGAGGGCCGCCCGAGCAGTACTTC
TRBJ1-2 | TRBV7-9 | - | - | CASSLGRGEGYTF | TGTGCCAGCAGCTTAGGAAGGGGGGAAGGCTACACCTTC
TRBJ1-4 | TRBV4-2 | few | - | CASSQERKGTNEKLFF | TGTGCCAGCAGCCAAGAAAGAAAGGGTACTAATGAAAAACTGTTTTTT
TRBJ1-5 | TRBV6-1 | few | - | CASSDTGPSQHF | TGTGCCAGCAGTGACACAGGCCCGTCCCAGCATTTT
TRBJ1-2 | TRBV2 | - | - | CASSERGALYDGYTF | TGTGCCAGCAGTGAGCGGGGGGCCCTTTACGATGGCTACACCTTC
TRBJ2-3 | TRBV9 | few | TRBD2 | CASSASGNTDTQYF | TGTGCCAGCAGCGCTAGCGGGAACACAGATACGCAGTATTTT
TRBJ2-4 | TRBV27 | many | - | CASSADSAKNIQYF | TGTGCCAGCAGTGCCGACAGTGCCAAAAACATTCAGTACTTC
TRBJ1-1 | TRBV24-1 | few | - | CATSDLGGEAFF | TGTGCCACCAGTGATCTAGGGGGTGAAGCTTTCTTT
TRBJ2-2 | TRBV4-1 | few | TRBD1 | CATGGPNTGELFF | TGCGCCACAGGGGGCCCGAACACCGGGGAGCTGTTTTTT
TRBJ2-1 | TRBV4-1 | - | - | CASSRGEVAYNEQFF | TGCGCCAGCAGCCGGGGGGAAGTCGCCTACAATGAGCAGTTCTTC
TRBJ2-2 | TRBV5-6 | few | - | CASSLQTSTGELFF | TGTGCCAGCAGCTTACAAACTAGCACCGGGGAGCTGTTTTTT
TRBJ1-2 | TRBV12-3/TRBV12-4 | few | TRBD1 | CASTPGQAVYGYTF | TGTGCCAGCACCCCCGGACAGGCGGTCTATGGCTACACCTTC